These 9 T cell receptor beta chains came from one sample sequenced in a study of T-cell reconstitution after alpha-beta-depleted transplantation in children. Unique molecular identifiers were incorporated during preparation of the TCRbeta library. MiXCR, applied by TCRdb to the PCR reads, yields one record per CDR3 protein. The table shows 300,000 or so distinct CDR3 sequences, with 23% occurring only once. The specimen comprised PBMCs, mostly from graft donor cells, sampled 180 days after TCRalphabeta/CD19-depleted stem cell transplant. Receptor source: a male patient younger than 18 who had a stem cell transplant for acute lymphoblastic leukemia, so the T cells may come from the graft donor.

This clonotype has a handful of counts. The V gene is TRBV14, the J gene TRBJ2-3; the match to TRBD2 covers 12 bases. V trimming: 4 bases; J trimming: 13 bases; junction bases outside the gene matches: 9. Germline V lookup: CDR1 SGHDN, CDR2 FVKESK. CDR3 length: 14 amino acids. As DNA, the CDR3 is TGTGCCAGCAGCCCTGGACTAGCGGGAAGGGGGAAGTATTTT. Translation: CASSPGLAGRGKYF.

As to this clonotype: An end of the junction differs from the germline gene, which may be a read error. The genes are TRBV7-3 and TRBJ1-2, with D possibly matching TRBD1 (5 bases). Germline CDR1 reads SGHTA; CDR2 reads FQGTGA. The CDR3 length is 12 residues. The CDR3, as DNA: TGTGCCAGCAGCTTGATGGGACGCCTTTTTTCCTTC. It is translated as CASSLMGRLFSF.

The gene calls are TRBV4-2 and TRBJ1-1; 7 bases are shared with TRBD1. Germline assignment: CDR1 LGHNA and CDR2 YNFKEQ. This CDR3 is 14 amino acids long. V trimming: 4 bases; J trimming: 5 bases; junction bases outside the gene matches: 7. CDR3 sequence (DNA): TGTGCCAGCAGCCGCCTTCAGGGGGGGACTGAAGCTTTCTTT. Translated: CASSRLQGGTEAFF.

This clonotype was observed a few times. The rearrangement joins TRBV7-9 to TRBJ2-3; D gene uncertain. CDR3 length equals 17 residues. Germline V gene sequence: CDR1 SEHNR, CDR2 FQNEAQ (reference sequence). Trimming removed 1 base from V and 0 bases from J, with 14 bases in between. As DNA, the CDR3 is TGTGCCAGCAGCTTAGTCGCGGCCGGGCTTAGCACAGATACGCAGTATTTT. Its protein product is CASSLVAAGLSTDTQYF.

This chain joins TRBV9 and TRBJ2-2, with 8 bases lining up with TRBD1. The CDR3 consists of 14 residues. Germline values: CDR1 SGDLS, CDR2 YYNGEE. With 6 bases clipped from V and 4 bases from J, the junction kept 5 bases outside the gene matches. The CDR3: CASTAGGFTGELFF. CDR3 in DNA: TGTGCCAGCACCGCAGGGGGCTTCACCGGGGAGCTGTTTTTT. Complete variable domain (other parts from reference TRBV9 and TRBJ2-2): DSGVTQTPKHLITATGQRVTLRCSPRSGDLSVYWYQQSLDQGLQFLIQYYNGEERAKGNILERFSAQQFPDLHSELNLSSLELGDSALYFCASTAGGFTGELFFGEGSRLTVL.

This clonotype was seen a handful of times. This rearrangement joins TRBV6-5 to TRBJ2-2, with TRBD2 matching over 7 bases. Germline CDR1 MNHEY, CDR2 SVGAGI. This CDR3 spans 17 amino acids. Trimming at V came to 2 bases and at J to 1 base, leaving 7 bases not matched to a gene. Here the CDR3 DNA reads TGTGCCAGCAGTTACCGAAGTGGACTAGGGAACACCGGGGAGCTGTTTTTT. Protein: CASSYRSGLGNTGELFF.

J is TRBJ2-4 and V is TRBV6-1, with D possibly being TRBD2 (5 bases). CDR1 is MNHNS and CDR2 is SASEGT in the germline V gene. Deletions cut 6 bases from V and 6 bases from J, with 18 bases between. This CDR3 is 15 amino acids long. The CDR3 DNA sequence: TGTGCCAGCAGCGTACTGGCGGGCCCGTTAAACATTCAGTACTTC. It codes for CASSVLAGPLNIQYF.

The chain combines TRBV7-8 with TRBJ2-3; D remains unclear. This CDR3 has 14 amino acids. V lost 1 base and J lost 3, with 8 bases in between. CDR1 is SGHVS and CDR2 is FQNEAQ in the germline V gene. The CDR3 sequence: CASSLGSVTDTQYF. The CDR3 region has the DNA TGTGCCAGCAGCTTAGGGAGCGTAACAGATACGCAGTATTTT.

There are a few counts of this clonotype. The CDR3 DNA sequence: TGTGCCAGCAGATCAGGACTCCTCACCAGTTTCTCCTACGAGCAGTACTTC. Its translation is CASRSGLLTSFSYEQYF. This sequence joins TRBV7-6 and TRBJ2-7; D is perhaps TRBD2 (5 bases). There are 17 residues in the CDR3. The V gene lost 6 bases and the J gene lost 0 bases, with 21 bases spanning the gap. Germline V lookup: CDR1 SGHVS, CDR2 FNYEAQ.